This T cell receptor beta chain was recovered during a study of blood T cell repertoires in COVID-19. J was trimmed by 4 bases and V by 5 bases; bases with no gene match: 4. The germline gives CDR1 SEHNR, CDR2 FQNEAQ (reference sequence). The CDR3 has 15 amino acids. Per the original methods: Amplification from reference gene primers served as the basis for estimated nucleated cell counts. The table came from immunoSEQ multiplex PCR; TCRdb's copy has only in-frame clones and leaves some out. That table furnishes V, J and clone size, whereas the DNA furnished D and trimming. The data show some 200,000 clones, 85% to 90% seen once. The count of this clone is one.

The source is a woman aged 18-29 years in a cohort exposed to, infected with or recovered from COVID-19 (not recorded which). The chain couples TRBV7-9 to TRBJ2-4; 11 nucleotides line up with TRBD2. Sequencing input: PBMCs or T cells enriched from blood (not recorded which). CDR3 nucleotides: TGTGCCAGCAGCCGTTCTAGCGGGGGGAAAAACATTCAGTACTTC. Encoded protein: CASSRSSGGKNIQYF.